This TCR beta chain was obtained from a study of shared clonotypes between healthy human individuals. Findings and limits, study-wide: Non-shared clonotypes had lower generation probabilities than those shared by all four donors.

Clones were sequenced by immunoSEQ multiplex PCR, and TCRdb holds only the in-frame ones, with some missing. This table holds roughly 660,000 clones, 90% found once. Turning to this clone: Its antigen remains unknown.

With V trimmed by 6 bases and J by 0 bases, 7 bases remained unmatched. The length of the CDR3 is 15 residues. CDR1 is ENHRY and CDR2 is SYGVKD in the germline V gene. Sample: memory CD8+ T cells from PBMCs. The subset is: CD45RO+ cells pooled with CCR7-negative TemRA cells. The chain combines TRBV10-3 with TRBJ2-7, with TRBD2 matching over 8 bases. This TCR was sampled from a man between 18 and 29 years old in good health. Some clones in this sample may be carry-over from other donors' samples. The CDR3 here is CAISVGREASYEQYF. In nucleotides, the CDR3 is TGTGCCATCAGCGTGGGGCGGGAGGCCTCCTACGAGCAGTACTTC.